This T cell receptor (beta chain) was sequenced in a study of T cell changes during pregnancy in multiple sclerosis. Repertoires were generated with immunoSEQ multiplex PCR, while TCRdb's copy carries only in-frame clones and drops some. Of about 34,000 clones in the sample, 85% to 90% were seen once. The specimen was CD8+ T cells from peripheral blood mononuclear cells, collected in the third trimester of pregnancy. This TCR was sampled from a female donor with multiple sclerosis, enrolled in a pregnancy study.

The CDR3 nucleotides read TGTGCCAGCAGCCCAGAGCAGGGGTTTGCCTACGAGCAGTACTTC. This codes for CASSPEQGFAYEQYF. The chain couples TRBV7-2 to TRBJ2-7, with a possible D match to TRBD1 (6 bases). The V end lost 5 bases, the J end lost 2 bases, and 16 bases lay between the germline ends. The CDR3 runs to 15 residues. CDR1 and CDR2 from the germline V gene are SGHTA and FQGNSA.